A selection of T cell receptor beta chains follows, all from one sample in a study of response to subunit inactivated influenza vaccine. TCRdb reprocessed the RT-PCR reads with MiXCR, giving one entry per CDR3 protein. The sample holds hundreds of thousands of distinct CDR3 sequences, 18% seen once. Sequenced material: PBMCs from blood, taken roughly 5 days after vaccination. These TCRs come from a man aged 45-65 years who received an inactivated influenza vaccine. Both conserved end residues are part of each CDR3. The D gene is left open where the match is weak. Not every row has a clone size; where given, it reads once, few, many or a size class.

size	D	V	J	CDR3	DNA
few	.	TRBV6-5	TRBJ1-1	CASRDAGGTFF	TGTGCCAGCAGGGATGCCGGGGGAACTTTCTTT
few	TRBD1	TRBV7-2	TRBJ1-2	CASSSVTGIYGYTF	TGTGCCAGCAGCTCAGTGACAGGGATCTATGGCTACACCTTC
.	.	TRBV28	TRBJ2-7	CASSEGRIYEQYF	TGTGCCAGCAGTGAGGGACGGATCTACGAGCAGTACTTC
many	TRBD2	TRBV12-3/TRBV12-4	TRBJ2-3	CASSFSGLAVTDTQYF	TGTGCCAGCAGTTTCAGTGGACTAGCGGTCACAGATACGCAGTATTTT
.	.	TRBV10-3	TRBJ1-5	CAIAPGVDQPQHF	TGTGCCATCGCGCCGGGGGTGGATCAGCCCCAGCATTTT
many	.	TRBV28	TRBJ2-3	CASIGGTRTDTQYF	TGTGCCAGCATAGGGGGAACGAGGACAGATACGCAGTATTTT
few	.	TRBV29-1	TRBJ2-2	CSVEMGLLNTGELFF	TGCAGCGTTGAAATGGGACTCTTGAACACCGGGGAGCTGTTTTTT
many	TRBD1	TRBV6-1	TRBJ1-5	CASSETGGLSNQPQHF	TGTGCCAGCAGTGAAACAGGGGGGCTTAGCAATCAGCCCCAGCATTTT
few	TRBD2	TRBV7-3	TRBJ2-7	CASSSGTRTSEQYF	TGTGCCAGCAGCTCCGGGACTAGGACCAGCGAGCAGTACTTC
few	TRBD2	TRBV12-3/TRBV12-4	TRBJ2-7	CASSWGGVVYEQYF	TGTGCCAGCAGTTGGGGGGGGGTGGTCTACGAGCAGTACTTC
.	TRBD2	TRBV20-1	TRBJ2-2	CSANHRGLAGGRSQNTGELFF	TGCAGTGCTAACCATCGGGGACTAGCGGGGGGCCGATCCCAAAACACCGGGGAGCTGTTTTTT
.	.	TRBV9	TRBJ2-7	CASSVGFSYEQYF	TGTGCCAGCAGCGTCGGTTTCTCCTACGAGCAGTACTTC
.	TRBD1	TRBV10-3	TRBJ2-6	CAIKRQGAGGANVLTF	TGTGCCATCAAAAGACAGGGGGCAGGTGGGGCCAACGTCCTGACTTTC
many	.	TRBV5-1	TRBJ2-7	CASSLSGDGWEQYF	TGCGCCAGCAGCTTGTCAGGGGATGGTTGGGAGCAGTACTTC
.	.	TRBV20-1	TRBJ1-2	CSAVAPAVGFYGYTF	TGCAGTGCGGTCGCCCCTGCTGTCGGGTTCTATGGCTACACCTTC
.	.	TRBV9	TRBJ2-3	CASSGRMWEDTQYF	TGTGCCAGCAGCGGGAGGATGTGGGAAGATACGCAGTATTTT
many	.	TRBV12-3/TRBV12-4	TRBJ1-2	CASSLAAVYGYTF	TGTGCCAGCAGTTTAGCTGCCGTTTATGGCTACACCTTC
many	.	TRBV7-9	TRBJ2-7	CASSLIENYEQYF	TGTGCCAGCAGCTTAATAGAAAACTACGAGCAGTACTTC
many	.	TRBV24-1	TRBJ2-5	CATSDPGPTGSQETQYF	TGTGCCACCAGTGACCCGGGCCCAACAGGGTCCCAAGAGACCCAGTACTTC
few	.	TRBV7-8	TRBJ2-1	CASSQAISRSYNEQFF	TGTGCCAGCAGCCAGGCCATCTCGCGCTCCTACAATGAGCAGTTCTTC
few	.	TRBV28	TRBJ1-2	CASSLPGIIYGYTF	TGTGCCAGCAGTTTACCAGGGATTATCTATGGCTACACCTTC
.	.	TRBV28	TRBJ2-2	CASRRYRQFGGELFF	TGTGCCAGCAGACGATATCGACAGTTTGGCGGGGAGCTGTTTTTT
.	TRBD1	TRBV14	TRBJ2-3	CASSQDRQLDTQYF	TGTGCCAGCAGCCAGGACAGGCAGCTAGATACGCAGTATTTT
.	TRBD2	TRBV18	TRBJ2-3	CASSSSGVGDTQYF	TGTGCCAGCTCTTCGAGCGGGGTCGGAGATACGCAGTATTTT
few	.	TRBV29-1	TRBJ2-3	CSVSSVGLDTQYF	TGCAGCGTCTCGTCTGTAGGGCTAGATACGCAGTATTTT
few	TRBD2	TRBV11-1	TRBJ2-1	CASSTSDGNEQFF	TGTGCCAGCTCGACTAGCGATGGTAATGAGCAGTTCTTC
.	.	TRBV7-2	TRBJ1-2	CASSPQGYYGYTF	TGTGCCAGCAGCCCACAGGGATACTATGGCTACACCTTC
.	TRBD2	TRBV4-3	TRBJ2-2	CASSQEGTSGTGELFF	TGCGCCAGCAGCCAAGAAGGGACTAGCGGGACCGGGGAGCTGTTTTTT
.	TRBD1	TRBV4-2	TRBJ2-3	CSSSQEPGGLTDTQYF	TGTTCCAGCAGCCAAGAACCAGGGGGCCTCACAGATACGCAGTATTTT
few	.	TRBV28	TRBJ2-1	CASSSLGRRSNEQFF	TGTGCCAGCAGTTCACTGGGCCGCAGGAGTAATGAGCAGTTCTTC
many	TRBD1	TRBV12-3/TRBV12-4	TRBJ2-1	CASSPGTDNFNEQFF	TGTGCCAGCAGTCCCGGGACAGACAATTTCAATGAGCAGTTCTTC
.	.	TRBV20-1	TRBJ2-7	CSARQGSSANEQYF	TGCAGTGCTAGACAGGGTTCTTCTGCCAACGAGCAGTACTTC
many	TRBD1	TRBV28	TRBJ2-7	CASTPDRVVYEQYF	TGTGCCAGCACCCCAGACAGGGTGGTCTACGAGCAGTACTTC
.	.	TRBV27	TRBJ2-3	CASSLLNSAGTDTQYF	TGTGCCAGCAGTTTATTAAATTCTGCGGGCACAGATACGCAGTATTTT